Detailed here is one TCR beta chain. Deletions cut 2 bases from V and 5 bases from J, with 6 bases between. The V gene's germline CDR1 is SGHVS and CDR2 FQNEAQ. The length of the CDR3 is 12 residues. This specimen belongs to a study of control samples from healthy donors and cancer patients. Repertoires were generated with immunoSEQ multiplex PCR, while TCRdb's copy carries only in-frame clones and drops some. The data show tens of thousands of clones, around 92% seen once. This sequence joins TRBV7-8 and TRBJ1-2, with D unresolved. The specimen sequenced was blood. The sequence came from a man aged 50 or older in good health. The CDR3 sequence is CASSLNGYGYTF. CDR3 nucleotide sequence: TGTGCCAGCAGCTTAAACGGGTATGGCTACACCTTC.